The clone carrying this T cell receptor (beta chain) has a single count. This sample was included in a study of T cell changes during pregnancy in multiple sclerosis. Clones were sequenced by immunoSEQ multiplex PCR, and TCRdb holds only the in-frame ones, with some missing. The repertoire holds tens of thousands of clones, with 88% as singletons. CDR3 length: 14 residues. Germline values: CDR1 SEHNR, CDR2 FQNEAQ (reference sequence). V shed 5 bases, J shed 5 bases, and the junction held 6 bases outside the gene matches. The genes are TRBV7-9 and TRBJ1-5; 7 bases fit TRBD1. Source: CD4+ T cells from peripheral blood mononuclear cells, taken in the third trimester of pregnancy. This receptor was taken from a female donor with multiple sclerosis, enrolled in a pregnancy study. The CDR3 loop is CASSQQGLDQPQHF. The CDR3 region has the DNA TGTGCCAGCAGCCAACAGGGGCTAGATCAGCCCCAGCATTTT. Full variable domain (missing parts from reference TRBV7-9 and TRBJ1-5): DTGVSQNPRHKITKRGQNVTFRCDPISEHNRLYWYRQTLGQGPEFLTYFQNEAQLEKSRLLSDRFSAERPKGSFSTLEIQRTEQGDSAMYLCASSQQGLDQPQHFGDGTRLSIL.